Detailed here is one T cell receptor beta chain. Its antigen target is currently unknown. No much larger clone is present one base from it, and per-base qualities are unavailable. The data derive from a study of blood T cell repertoires in COVID-19 (dated by TCRdb to about 2020). With regard to the full study: The collaborator samples originated in the United States, Italy and Spain and spanned the acute and convalescent phases of COVID-19. Where available, HLA class I and class II types were obtained from metadata supplied by the sample provider rather than from assay-based typing. Samples came from the ongoing ImmuneRACE study (first 160 participants) plus 1,254 subjects from 6 global collaborators. The repertoires were released in a freely available public database intended as a resource for research on the immune response to SARS-CoV-2. The dataset comprised deeply sampled blood TCRbeta repertoires from subjects exposed to, actively infected with, or recovered from COVID-19. The prospective study material was composed of cDNA or gDNA derived from T cells, B-cell-depleted T cells, or PBMCs. Nearly every sample came with metadata listing a de-identified subject ID, COVID-19 status, age in years and sex.

One collaborating source in Seattle enrolled patients while the patients were actively infected and followed the patients over time throughout the course of disease. Each collaborating institution followed its own protocols to collect whole blood in K2EDTA tubes. For TCRbeta analysis, collaborators shipped samples as frozen whole blood, isolated PBMCs, or DNA extracted from either of those sample types. The immunoSEQ Assay, a bias-controlled multiplex PCR, was used to amplify TCRbeta CDR3 regions from genomic DNA. The paper's processing steps were these. Within the assay, amplification of reference gene primers was used to estimate how many nucleated cells each sample contained. Sequence reads were collapsed and filtered to measure the absolute abundance of every unique TCRbeta CDR3 rearrangement. For each sample, productive Simpson clonality was calculated as the square root of Simpson's diversity index over productive rearrangements. Held by TCRdb, this immuneACCESS table contains in-frame sequences only and omits some clones. Under half of the omission traces to an unresolved V gene where checked; the cause of the rest is unknown. The D gene and trimming were derived from the DNA, and the V and J assignments and clone size from that table. The sample table records 300,000 to 400,000 clones; 80% to 90% of these occur just once. Of the sample, roughly 2% is held by the ten largest clones.

Taken from cysteine to phenylalanine, the CDR3 has 14 residues. Only the CDR3 portion is preserved as DNA: 42 bases, with reading frame beginning at the first base. The germline V gene provides CDR1 SGHRS and CDR2 YFSETQ. The germline ends are 9 bases apart after V is trimmed by 0 bases and J by 3 bases. Overall study results and their limits: The amount of clinical and demographic metadata varied by source and participant and was provided uncurated.

The V and J genes are TRBV5-1 and TRBJ1-2; a tentative D match to TRBD1 spans 5 bases. This TCR was sampled from a woman aged 55-75 years with COVID-19, enrolled during active disease. Sequencing was done on a sample of peripheral blood. The sequenced DNA: TGCGCCAGCAGCTTGGCCGACAGATACTATGGCTACACCTTC. Its protein is CASSLADRYYGYTF.